This T cell receptor (beta chain) was observed in a study of CD8 T cells in Susac syndrome. Reverse transcription of about 0.45 to 1 ug RNA was carried out with random hexamers. An immunoSEQ multiplex PCR generated amplified TCR beta CDR3 products spanning 54 Vbeta and 13 Jbeta. TCRdb reprocessed the immunoSEQ multiplex PCR reads with MiXCR, giving one entry per CDR3 protein. This sample has about 400,000 distinct CDR3 sequences; around 85% occur once, and the top ten carry about 0.1%. The CDR3 is made up of 13 amino acids. Germline loops: CDR1 SGHVS, CDR2 FNYEAQ. Trimming pared 4 bases from V and 7 bases from J, leaving 14 bases between.

This sequence joins TRBV7-6 and TRBJ2-7; D is perhaps TRBD2 (6 bases). The origin of this receptor is a human donor with multiple sclerosis. Sequences were obtained from CD8+ T cells from PBMCs. CDR3 region: CASSYGLTSEQYF. CDR3 nucleotide sequence: TGTGCCAGCAGCTATGGACTAACTTCTGAGCAGTACTTC.